This T cell receptor (beta chain) was recorded in a study of T cells after yellow fever vaccination. From the 5' RACE reads, TCRdb called clonotypes with MiXCR, one entry per CDR3 protein. The table includes hundreds of thousands of distinct CDR3 sequences, about 19% detected once. Germline V CDR1 and CDR2: MNHEY, SVGAGI. The CDR3 spans 14 residues. Trimming pared 2 bases from V and 2 bases from J, leaving 9 bases between. The chain carries TRBV6-5 and TRBJ1-2, with D unclear. The TCR was taken from a young man who received the YFV17D yellow fever vaccine. Source: PBMCs, taken before the yellow fever booster vaccination. CDR3 loop: CASSYAEPNYGYTF. DNA for the CDR3: TGTGCCAGCAGTTACGCAGAGCCGAACTATGGCTACACCTTC.